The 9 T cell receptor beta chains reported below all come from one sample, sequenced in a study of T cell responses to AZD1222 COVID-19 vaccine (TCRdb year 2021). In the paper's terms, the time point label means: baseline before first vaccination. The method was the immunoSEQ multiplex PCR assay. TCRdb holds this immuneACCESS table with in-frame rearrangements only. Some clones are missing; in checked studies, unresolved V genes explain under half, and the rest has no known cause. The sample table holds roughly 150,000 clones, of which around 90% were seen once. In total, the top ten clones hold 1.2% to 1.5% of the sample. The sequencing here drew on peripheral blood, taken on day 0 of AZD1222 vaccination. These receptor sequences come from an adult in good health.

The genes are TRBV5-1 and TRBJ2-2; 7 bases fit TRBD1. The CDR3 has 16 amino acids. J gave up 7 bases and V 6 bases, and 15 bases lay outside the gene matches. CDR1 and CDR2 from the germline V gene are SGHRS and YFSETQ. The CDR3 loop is CASTPYGDSLDGELFF. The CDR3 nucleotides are TGCGCCAGCACTCCTTATGGGGACAGTCTCGACGGGGAGCTGTTTTTT.

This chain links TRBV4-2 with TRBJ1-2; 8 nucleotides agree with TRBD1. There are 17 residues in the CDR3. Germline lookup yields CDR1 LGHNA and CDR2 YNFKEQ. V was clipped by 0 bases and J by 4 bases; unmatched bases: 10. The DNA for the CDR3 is TGTGCCAGCAGCCAAGAAGAGACAGGGGTCGGAACCTATGGCTACACCTTC. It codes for CASSQEETGVGTYGYTF.

CDR3 nucleotide sequence: TGCAGCGCCCTGTGGCGACGGCCTGGCTACACCTTC. Protein product: CSALWRRPGYTF. The chain has TRBV29-1 and TRBJ1-2; D remains ambiguous. Trimming cost V 7 bases and J 7 bases, with 16 bases left between them. This CDR3 region has 12 residues. CDR1 is SQVTM and CDR2 is ANQGSEA in the germline V gene.

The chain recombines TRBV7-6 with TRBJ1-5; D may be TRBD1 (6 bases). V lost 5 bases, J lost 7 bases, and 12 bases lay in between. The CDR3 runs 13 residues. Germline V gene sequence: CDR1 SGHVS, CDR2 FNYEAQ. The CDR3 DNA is TGTGCCAGCAGCATTACAGGGTTGCAGCCCCAGCATTTT. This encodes CASSITGLQPQHF.

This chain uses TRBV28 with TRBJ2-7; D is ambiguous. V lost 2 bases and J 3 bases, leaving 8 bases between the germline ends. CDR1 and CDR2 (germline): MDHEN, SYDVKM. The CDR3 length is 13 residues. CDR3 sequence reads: CASSLMASYEQYF. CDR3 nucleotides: TGTGCCAGCAGTTTAATGGCGAGCTACGAGCAGTACTTC.

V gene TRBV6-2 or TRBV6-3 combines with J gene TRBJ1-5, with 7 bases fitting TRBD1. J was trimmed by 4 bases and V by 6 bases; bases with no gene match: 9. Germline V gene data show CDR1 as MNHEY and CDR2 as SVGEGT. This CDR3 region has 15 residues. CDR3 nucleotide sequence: TGTGCCAGCAGCCCGATTGACAGGGATAATCAGCCCCAGCATTTT. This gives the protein CASSPIDRDNQPQHF.

The CDR3 reads CASSHRDTLYEQYF. The CDR3 DNA follows: TGTGCCAGCAGCCACCGGGACACCCTATACGAGCAGTACTTC. The chain employs TRBV7-9 and TRBJ2-7, with a weak D call TRBD1 (6 bases). The CDR3 totals 14 residues. The germline gives CDR1 SEHNR, CDR2 FQNEAQ (reference sequence). Between the trimmed V and J ends, which lost 5 bases and 4 bases, there was a span of 15 bases. The variable domain in full, with the rest retrieved from reference TRBV7-9 and TRBJ2-7, is DTGVSQNPRHKITKRGQNVTFRCDPISEHNRLYWYRQTLGQGPEFLTYFQNEAQLEKSRLLSDRFSAERPKGSFSTLEIQRTEQGDSAMYLCASSHRDTLYEQYFGPGTRLTVT.

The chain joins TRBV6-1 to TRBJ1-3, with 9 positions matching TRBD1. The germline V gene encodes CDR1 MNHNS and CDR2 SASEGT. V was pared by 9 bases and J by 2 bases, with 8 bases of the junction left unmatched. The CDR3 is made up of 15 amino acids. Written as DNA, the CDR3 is TGTGCCAGTAACCGGGACAGGGACCCTGGAAACACCATATATTTT. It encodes CASNRDRDPGNTIYF.

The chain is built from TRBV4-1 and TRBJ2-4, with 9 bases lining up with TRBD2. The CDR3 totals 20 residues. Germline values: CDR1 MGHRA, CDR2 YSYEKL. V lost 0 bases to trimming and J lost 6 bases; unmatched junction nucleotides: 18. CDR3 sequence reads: CASSQDKARGAGGLGNIQYF. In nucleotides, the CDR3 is TGCGCCAGCAGCCAAGATAAAGCTAGAGGAGCGGGAGGCTTGGGAAACATTCAGTACTTC.